This TCR beta chain was sequenced for a study of OX40 agonist ivuxolimab in advanced cancers. For the study at large: Patients were given ivuxolimab, an antibody that agonizes OX40 (CD134). Antecedent anti-PD-1, anti-PD-L1 or anti-CTLA-4 therapy was permissible, with under 50% having received some.

Some clones are missing from TCRdb's copy, which holds only in-frame ones; the method was immunoSEQ multiplex PCR. This table has 20,000 to 25,000 clones, 70% to 85% appearing once. This CDR3 region has 13 residues. The ends were cut back, 8 bases at V and 4 bases at J, with 15 bases in the middle. Germline CDR1 SNHLY, CDR2 FYNNEI. V gene TRBV2 combines with J gene TRBJ2-7; unclear D gene. This clonotype was obtained from an adult with an advanced solid tumor such as melanoma, head and neck, liver or kidney cancer. Sample: CD4+ or CD8+ T cells sorted from blood, taken in a trial of the OX40 agonist ivuxolimab. The CDR3 region has the DNA TGTGCCAGCGTGGCTCCTCCCGGGTACGAGCAGTACTTC. Translated, it gives CASVAPPGYEQYF.